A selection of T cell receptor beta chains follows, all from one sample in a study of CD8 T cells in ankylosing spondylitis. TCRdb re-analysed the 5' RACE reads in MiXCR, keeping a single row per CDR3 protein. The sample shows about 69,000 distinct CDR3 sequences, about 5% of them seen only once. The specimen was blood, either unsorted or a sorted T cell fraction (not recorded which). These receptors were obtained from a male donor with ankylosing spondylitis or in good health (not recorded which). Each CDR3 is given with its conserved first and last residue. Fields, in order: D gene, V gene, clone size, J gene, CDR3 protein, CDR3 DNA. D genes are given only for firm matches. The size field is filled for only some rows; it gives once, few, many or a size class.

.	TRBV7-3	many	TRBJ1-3	CASSPGGLFSGNTIYF	TGTGCCAGCAGCCCGGGGGGTCTATTCTCTGGAAACACCATATATTTT
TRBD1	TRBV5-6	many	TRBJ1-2	CASSADRGANYGYTF	TGTGCCAGCAGCGCCGACAGGGGCGCTAACTATGGCTACACCTTC
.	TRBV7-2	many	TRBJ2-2	CASSLKGDTGELFF	TGTGCCAGCAGCTTAAAGGGCGACACCGGGGAGCTGTTTTTT
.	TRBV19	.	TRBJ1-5	CARDRGAGANQPQHF	TGTGCTAGAGATAGGGGGGCAGGAGCAAATCAGCCCCAGCATTTT
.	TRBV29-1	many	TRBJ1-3	CSAGETAGNTIYF	TGCAGCGCAGGGGAAACTGCTGGAAACACCATATATTTT
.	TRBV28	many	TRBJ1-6	CASGLTPGDGNSPLHF	TGTGCCAGCGGGTTGACTCCAGGGGACGGTAATTCACCCCTCCACTTT
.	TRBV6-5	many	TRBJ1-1	CASNEDSENTEAFF	TGTGCCAGCAACGAGGACAGTGAGAACACTGAAGCTTTCTTT
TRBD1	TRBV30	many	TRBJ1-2	CAWSTQGDYGYTF	TGTGCCTGGAGCACGCAGGGGGACTATGGCTACACCTTC
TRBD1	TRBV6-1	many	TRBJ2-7	CASSLQSSGTGGYYEQYF	TGTGCCAGCTCCCTCCAATCATCCGGGACAGGGGGCTATTACGAGCAGTACTTC
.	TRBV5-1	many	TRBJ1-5	CASSLEGALNQPQHF	TGCGCCAGCAGCTTGGAAGGGGCCCTCAATCAGCCCCAGCATTTT
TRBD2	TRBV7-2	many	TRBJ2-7	CASSSSGDSYEQYF	TGTGCCAGCAGCTCTAGCGGGGACTCCTACGAGCAGTACTTC
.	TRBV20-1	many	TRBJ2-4	CSFEETVAKNIQYF	TGCAGTTTCGAGGAAACAGTAGCCAAAAACATTCAGTACTTC
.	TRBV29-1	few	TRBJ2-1	CSVSWEGRRAREQFF	TGCAGCGTTTCTTGGGAAGGCCGTCGCGCTCGGGAGCAGTTCTTC
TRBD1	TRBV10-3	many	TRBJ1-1	CAITGQGGTEAFF	TGTGCCATCACAGGACAGGGCGGAACTGAAGCTTTCTTT
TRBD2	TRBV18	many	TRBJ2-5	CASSPQAGGGRQETQYF	TGTGCCAGCTCACCACAGGCGGGGGGAGGCCGCCAAGAGACCCAGTACTTC
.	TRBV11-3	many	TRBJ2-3	CASSLSPTISTQYF	TGTGCCAGCAGCTTATCGCCTACGATCTCTACGCAGTATTTT
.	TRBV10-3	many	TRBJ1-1	CAISDGAADGNTEAFF	TGTGCCATCAGTGACGGGGCGGCAGACGGGAACACTGAAGCTTTCTTT
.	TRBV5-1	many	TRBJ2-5	CASSLVGGETQYF	TGCGCCAGCAGCTTGGTGGGAGGAGAGACCCAGTACTTC
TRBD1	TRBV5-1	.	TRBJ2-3	CASSFGQAASDTQYF	TGCGCCAGCAGCTTCGGACAGGCCGCCTCAGATACGCAGTATTTT
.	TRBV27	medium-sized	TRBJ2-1	CASSPLGAGVYNEQFF	TGTGCCAGCAGCCCTCTGGGGGCGGGGGTTTACAATGAGCAGTTCTTC
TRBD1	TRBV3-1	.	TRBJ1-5	CASSPATGGNQPQHF	TGTGCCAGCAGCCCAGCGACAGGGGGAAATCAGCCCCAGCATTTT
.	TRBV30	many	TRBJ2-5	CAWSVRQGETQYF	TGTGCCTGGAGTGTACGTCAGGGCGAGACCCAGTACTTC
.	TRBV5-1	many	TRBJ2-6	CASSTHGSANVLTF	TGCGCCAGCAGCACCCACGGGTCGGCCAACGTCCTGACTTTC